These 14 T cell receptor beta chains originate from one sample sequenced in a study of OX40 agonist ivuxolimab in advanced cancers. Produced via immunoSEQ multiplex PCR; TCRdb's table is partial and in-frame only. The sample has 75,000 to 100,000 clones; under 85% are singletons. The material sequenced was CD4+ or CD8+ T cells sorted from blood, taken in a trial of the OX40 agonist ivuxolimab. These receptor sequences come from an adult with an advanced solid tumor such as melanoma, head and neck, liver or kidney cancer.

This clone was recorded at least ten times. J is TRBJ2-7 and V is TRBV6-5; 7 positions agree with TRBD1. This CDR3 spans 12 amino acids. The V gene end was trimmed by 5 bases and the J gene end by 12 bases; junction bases not matched to a gene: 10. Germline V gene lookup returns CDR1 MNHEY and CDR2 SVGAGI. The DNA of the CDR3 is TGTGCCAGCAGTCCCGGGACAGCCAAAACGTACTTC. Amino acids: CASSPGTAKTYF.

The chain has TRBV11-3 and TRBJ1-3; D not certain. CDR3 size: 17 residues. V was trimmed by 6 bases and J by 0 bases, leaving 18 bases between them. Germline values: CDR1 SGHNT, CDR2 YENEEA. CDR3 in DNA: TGTGCCAGCAGTGAGCCCCGACGGTTCTCCTCTGGAAACACCATATATTTT. It is translated as CASSEPRRFSSGNTIYF.

The CDR3 protein is CASSQDLTERYEQYF. In DNA, the CDR3 is TGCGCCAGCAGCCAAGATCTAACAGAAAGATACGAGCAGTACTTC. The V gene is TRBV4-1, the J gene TRBJ2-7; D unresolved. The CDR3 extends over 15 amino acids. Germline-derived CDR1 and CDR2 are MGHRA and YSYEKL. Trimming took off 0 bases at V and 4 bases at J, with 13 bases between the two ends.

This rearrangement joins TRBV6-6 to TRBJ2-5, with D uncertain. The closer fit of TRBJ2-7 to the DNA end suggests the J call may be wrong. Germline V CDR1 and CDR2: MNHNY, SVGAGI (reference sequence). The CDR3 loop spans 14 amino acids. The CDR3 nucleotides are TGTGCCACCACCTCGATCCAAGCCGCCTACGAGCAGTACTTC. Its protein product is CATTSIQAAYEQYF.

The chain has TRBV28 and TRBJ2-7, with D hard to call. Per germline, CDR1 MDHEN and CDR2 SYDVKM. This CDR3 is 14 amino acids long. V lost 5 bases to trimming and J lost 12 bases, with 23 bases between them. CDR3 nucleotides: TGTGCCAGCAGTCCCGAAAAACGATCAGTAGGGTGGTACTTC. It is translated as CASSPEKRSVGWYF.

The rearrangement uses TRBV5-1 and TRBJ2-3; D not certain. Germline-derived CDR1 and CDR2 are SGHRS and YFSETQ. The V gene lost 1 base and the J gene lost 1 base, with 13 bases spanning the gap. The CDR3 loop spans 16 amino acids. For the CDR3, the DNA is TGCGCCAGCAGCTTGAGGGCCGCCGGTGGCACAGATACGCAGTATTTT. Translation: CASSLRAAGGTDTQYF.

The chain joins TRBV2 to TRBJ1-4; 7 bases match TRBD1. This CDR3 is 15 amino acids long. CDR1 is SNHLY, CDR2 FYNNEI, per germline. Trimming removed 7 bases from V and 6 bases from J; junction bases left unmatched: 11. The DNA of the CDR3 is TGTGCCAGCATAGGAAGACAGGGAGGTCATGAAAAACTGTTTTTT. It translates to CASIGRQGGHEKLFF.

This clone came up a few times. This CDR3 reads CASSPPGQINSPLHF. CDR3 sequence (DNA): TGTGCCAGCAGCCCCCCGGGACAGATTAATTCACCCCTCCACTTT. The rearrangement uses TRBV7-9 and TRBJ1-6, with 7 bases that match TRBD1. Germline V CDR1 and CDR2: SEHNR, FQNEAQ (reference sequence). Losses at the gene ends were 5 bases for V and 6 bases for J; bases not matched to a gene: 7. The CDR3 runs 15 residues.

The chain uses TRBV7-2 and TRBJ2-1; no reliable D call. CDR3 length: 12 amino acids. V lost 1 base, J lost 3 bases, and 1 base lay in between. Germline values: CDR1 SGHTA, CDR2 FQGNSA. The chain's CDR3 is CASSLVYNEQFF. Written as DNA, the CDR3 is TGTGCCAGCAGCTTAGTCTACAATGAGCAGTTCTTC. The whole variable domain, filled in from reference TRBV7-2 and TRBJ2-1, reads GAGVSQSPSNKVTEKGKDVELRCDPISGHTALYWYRQSLGQGLEFLIYFQGNSAPDKSGLPSDRFSAERTGGSVSTLTIQRTQQEDSAVYLCASSLVYNEQFFGPGTRLTVL.

The genes are TRBV7-9 and TRBJ1-5; D call uncertain. Germline assignment: CDR1 SEHNR and CDR2 FQNEAQ (reference sequence). The V end was cut by 1 base, the J end by 6 bases, with 13 bases between. CDR3 size: 15 residues. CDR3 in amino acids: CASSLGGGMVQPQHF. CDR3 coding DNA: TGTGCCAGCAGCTTAGGTGGTGGGATGGTTCAGCCCCAGCATTTT.

The rearrangement links TRBV7-8 to TRBJ1-3; D perhaps matches TRBD1 (5 bases). This CDR3 is 15 amino acids long. Germline CDR1 and CDR2: SGHVS and FQNEAQ. The V end was cut by 6 bases, the J end by 2 bases, with 14 bases between. In DNA, the CDR3 is TGTGCCAGCAGTCAAATCCGGGGGACTGGAAACACCATATATTTT. Protein product: CASSQIRGTGNTIYF.

V and J are TRBV7-9 and TRBJ2-5; no definite D call. The last part of the DNA fits TRBJ2-7 better; the J call may be wrong. The V gene's germline CDR1 is SEHNR and CDR2 FQNEAQ (reference sequence). The CDR3 is 15 amino acids. The CDR3 bases are TGTGCCAGCAGCCACATTCCGGCGAGCTCCTACGAGCAGTACTTC. This encodes CASSHIPASSYEQYF.

This rearrangement joins TRBV4-2 to TRBJ2-7; 7 nucleotides match TRBD1. The CDR3 has 13 amino acids. V gave up 1 base and J gave up 6 bases; unmatched junction bases: 3. Germline CDR1 LGHNA, CDR2 YNFKEQ. The CDR3 region has the DNA TGTGCCAGCAGCCAAGTACCAGGGGGCGAGCAGTACTTC. This translates into CASSQVPGGEQYF.

This chain joins TRBV27 and TRBJ1-1, with D possibly TRBD1 on 6 matching bases. From germline, CDR1 is MNHEY and CDR2 SMNVEV (reference sequence). V lost 1 base and J 3 bases, leaving 12 bases between the germline ends. This CDR3 is 15 amino acids long. The CDR3 DNA reads TGTGCCAGCAGTTTATATAACAGGGTAGACACTGAAGCTTTCTTT. Translation gives CASSLYNRVDTEAFF.